This TCR beta chain is drawn from a study of blood T cell repertoires in COVID-19. Produced via immunoSEQ multiplex PCR; TCRdb's table is partial and in-frame only. The sample has 290,000 or so clones; 80% to 95% are singletons. The CDR3 sequence is 14 residues long. Germline CDR1 is MNHEY and CDR2 is SVGAGI. Deletions cut 6 bases from V and 5 bases from J, with 16 bases between. This clone turned up a few times. The chain recombines TRBV6-5 with TRBJ1-1; D unresolved. This sequence was found in a woman aged 25 to 39 who had recovered from COVID-19. Sequenced material: PBMCs or T cells enriched from blood (not recorded which). The chain's CDR3 is CASRTKLGRTEAFF. The CDR3 coding sequence is TGTGCCAGCAGAACGAAGCTGGGGAGGACTGAAGCTTTCTTT.